This TCR beta chain was retrieved from a study of T cell changes during pregnancy in multiple sclerosis. Libraries were prepared by immunoSEQ multiplex PCR; TCRdb keeps only in-frame clonotypes and omits some of them. The sample contains tens of thousands of clones, about 93% of which appear only once. The sequencing here drew on peripheral blood, taken in the third trimester of pregnancy. This sequence was found in a female donor in good health, enrolled as a control in a pregnancy study.

The CDR3 sequence: CASSTAGTYEQYF. For the CDR3, the DNA is TGTGCCAGCAGTACAGCAGGTACCTACGAGCAGTACTTC. The chain couples TRBV6-5 to TRBJ2-7; no firm D call. Trimming pared 5 bases from V and 2 bases from J, leaving 10 bases between. Germline V gives CDR1 MNHEY, CDR2 SVGAGI. The CDR3 has 13 amino acids.